A selection of T cell receptor beta chains follows, all from one sample in a study of siplizumab effects on memory and regulatory T cells. Antigen specificity for these receptors is unknown. The assay was immunoSEQ multiplex PCR, and TCRdb's table has in-frame clones only and misses some. This sample has some 5,000 clones, with approximately 46% found just once. Sequenced: CFSE-low (dividing) CD8+ T cells sorted from an allogeneic mixed lymphocyte reaction. Receptors originate from a human donor in good health; the cells came from an allogeneic mixed lymphocyte reaction. Some clones in this sample may be carry-over from other donors' samples. The conserved cysteine and the conserved F or W are not part of the CDR3 here. The D gene is left open where the match is weak.

v_call: TRBV6-5; d_call: TRBD1; cdr3_aa: ASSYGTDNEQF
v_call: TRBV29-1; d_call: NA; cdr3_aa: SVPPPGYNEQF
v_call: TRBV6-5; d_call: NA; cdr3_aa: ASSTQLENEQF
v_call: TRBV6-6; d_call: NA; cdr3_aa: ASSYVRTEAF
v_call: TRBV28; d_call: NA; cdr3_aa: ASRATWAPNQPQH
v_call: TRBV5-2; d_call: NA; cdr3_aa: ASSQGGWVHGYT
v_call: TRBV28; d_call: TRBD2; cdr3_aa: ASSFWTSGTDTQY
v_call: TRBV4-1; d_call: NA; cdr3_aa: ASSSGTVSYEQY
v_call: TRBV7-9; d_call: NA; cdr3_aa: ASSLVVAGQETQY
v_call: TRBV27; d_call: TRBD1; cdr3_aa: ASSLQGAYEQY
v_call: TRBV13; d_call: TRBD2; cdr3_aa: ASSGTSGSAQY
v_call: TRBV29-1; d_call: TRBD2; cdr3_aa: SVESGLAGIVDEQF
v_call: TRBV5-5; d_call: NA; cdr3_aa: ASSYLQDSFYGYT
v_call: TRBV27; d_call: TRBD2; cdr3_aa: ASSLGTSGNNEQF
v_call: TRBV11-3; d_call: NA; cdr3_aa: ASSLARGAEQY
v_call: TRBV13; d_call: NA; cdr3_aa: ASSLGLAVGTYEQY
v_call: TRBV27; d_call: TRBD1; cdr3_aa: ASSSSAGTVNYEQY
v_call: TRBV15; d_call: NA; cdr3_aa: ATSSGEETQY
v_call: TRBV7-9; d_call: NA; cdr3_aa: ASSLVTGVSEQY
v_call: TRBV5-8; d_call: NA; cdr3_aa: ASRETYEQY
v_call: TRBV14; d_call: NA; cdr3_aa: ASSREGRTLEQY
v_call: TRBV7-9; d_call: NA; cdr3_aa: ATSGTLNPNEQF
v_call: TRBV27; d_call: NA; cdr3_aa: ASSPTWGSYEQY
v_call: TRBV6-5; d_call: TRBD2; cdr3_aa: ASSSAGLAGVKQF
v_call: TRBV29-1; d_call: NA; cdr3_aa: SAWFADPGGDTQY
v_call: TRBV7-2; d_call: NA; cdr3_aa: AGAGDGGTGELF
v_call: TRBV12-5; d_call: TRBD1; cdr3_aa: ASGSPDRGRTEAF
v_call: TRBV4-2; d_call: TRBD1; cdr3_aa: ASSQAHSQGAGEQY
v_call: TRBV6-1; d_call: NA; cdr3_aa: ASSEIPGNYGYT
v_call: TRBV19; d_call: NA; cdr3_aa: ASSIVASDTQY
v_call: TRBV6-5; d_call: NA; cdr3_aa: ASSYGRGGTQY
v_call: TRBV9; d_call: NA; cdr3_aa: ASSVATGSSYNEQF
v_call: TRBV9; d_call: TRBD2; cdr3_aa: ASSAGGLAETQY
v_call: TRBV4-2; d_call: TRBD2; cdr3_aa: ASSQVPGLAGSEQY
v_call: TRBV5-4; d_call: NA; cdr3_aa: ASSTYSTDTQY